This TCR beta chain originates from a study of blood T cell repertoires in COVID-19. Study summary: Acute and convalescent COVID-19 samples came from the United States, Italy and Spain.

Sequenced by immunoSEQ multiplex PCR; TCRdb stores in-frame clones only, minus some. Among roughly 70,000 clones listed, 76% were seen once. One Seattle source followed patients from active infection through their disease course. This clone was seen a handful of times. The V end lost 6 bases, the J end lost 1 base, and 10 bases lay between the germline ends. Germline V gives CDR1 MNHNY, CDR2 SVGAGI (reference sequence). The CDR3 length is 15 residues. This clonotype was obtained from a man aged 55 to 70 with COVID-19, enrolled during active disease. Sequenced material: peripheral blood. This rearrangement joins TRBV6-6 to TRBJ2-6; D uncertain. In DNA form, the CDR3 reads TGTGCCAGCAGCCCTCAGATTTCTGGGGCCAACGTCCTGACTTTC. Translated, it gives CASSPQISGANVLTF.